This passage covers 8 T cell receptor beta chains from one sample sequenced in a study of T cells in Graves' hyperthyroidism and ophthalmopathy. Amplified regions were TCR beta CDR3 sequences from RNA transcripts. Initially, a first-round RT-PCR of the TCR CDR3 employed the HTBI primer set. TCRdb itself ran the multiplex PCR reads through MiXCR, one entry per CDR3 protein. The data hold about 580,000 distinct CDR3 sequences, with roughly 50% observed a single time. Sequencing was performed on peripheral blood or thyroid tissue (not recorded which). Receptor source: a woman between 18 and 29 years old with Graves' hyperthyroidism.

The CDR3 reads CASSLTGGLGQPQHF. CDR3 coding DNA: TGTGCCAGCAGCTTAACCGGGGGTTTGGGTCAGCCCCAGCATTTT. The chain couples TRBV7-3 to TRBJ1-5; maybe TRBD1 (5 bases). The germline V and J ends were trimmed by 0 bases and 6 bases, with 12 bases remaining between them. The CDR3 has 15 amino acids. CDR1 is SGHTA, CDR2 FQGTGA, per germline.

This chain joins TRBV5-6 and TRBJ2-2, with D perhaps matching TRBD1 (5 bases). The CDR3 spans 15 residues. V lost 3 bases and J lost 2, with 11 bases in between. Germline CDR1 reads SGHDT; CDR2 reads YYEEEE. CDR3 residues: CASSSRWGNTGELFF. CDR3 in DNA: TGTGCCAGCAGCTCCAGGTGGGGCAACACCGGGGAGCTGTTTTTT.

The chain carries TRBV28 and TRBJ2-2; D is possibly TRBD1 (6 bases). Trimming took 7 bases from V and 3 from J, leaving 12 bases between them. This CDR3 region has 14 residues. Germline CDR1 MDHEN, CDR2 SYDVKM. This CDR3 reads CASKGDADTGELFF. The CDR3 DNA is TGTGCCAGCAAGGGGGACGCGGACACCGGGGAGCTGTTTTTT.

The chain joins TRBV7-2 to TRBJ2-5, with 8 nucleotides matching TRBD2. V gave up 6 bases and J gave up 1 base; unmatched junction bases: 4. This CDR3 has 14 residues. Germline CDR1 is SGHTA and CDR2 is FQGNSA. This CDR3 is CASSRTSFQETQYF. In DNA form, the CDR3 reads TGTGCCAGCAGTCGGACTAGCTTCCAAGAGACCCAGTACTTC.

This clonotype appeared many times. This rearrangement joins TRBV7-9 to TRBJ1-2; TRBD1 is a possible D gene (6 bases). Trimming removed 5 bases from V and 6 bases from J, with 16 bases in between. From germline, CDR1 is SEHNR and CDR2 FQNEAQ (reference sequence). This CDR3 has 14 residues. This CDR3 reads CASSPSTGWDGYTF. CDR3 bases: TGTGCCAGCAGCCCCTCTACAGGGTGGGATGGCTACACCTTC.

The J gene is TRBJ2-7, the V gene TRBV5-1; weak D call: TRBD1 (5 bases). Trimming left V 0 bases short and J 3 bases short, with 13 bases between. CDR3 length: 15 residues. Germline CDR1 SGHRS, CDR2 YFSETQ. DNA of the CDR3: TGCGCCAGCAGCTTGGAGGGGTGGGGCAACTACGAGCAGTACTTC. Its translation: CASSLEGWGNYEQYF.

V gene TRBV20-1 combines with J gene TRBJ1-5; 8 bases agree with TRBD1. V shed 3 bases, J shed 3 bases, and the junction held 4 bases outside the gene matches. The CDR3 spans 14 residues. Per the germline V gene, CDR1 is DFQATT and CDR2 is SNEGSKA (reference sequence). DNA for the CDR3: TGCAGTGCTAGGGGACAGGCGGACAATCAGCCCCAGCATTTT. It yields the protein CSARGQADNQPQHF.

This clonotype showed up many times. The rearrangement uses TRBV20-1 and TRBJ1-2, with D possibly being TRBD1 (6 bases). Trimming took off 3 bases at V and 7 bases at J, with 15 bases between the two ends. Germline V gene sequence: CDR1 DFQATT, CDR2 SNEGSKA (reference sequence). The CDR3 loop spans 13 amino acids. As DNA, the CDR3 is TGCAGTGCTAGTGAGAACAGGGTGTCTGGCTACACCTTC. It codes for CSASENRVSGYTF.